This entry features one T cell receptor beta chain sequence. Which antigen it targets is not known. Per-base qualities were not stored, and no clone one base away is much larger. TCRbeta CDR3 regions were amplified from genomic DNA by means of the immunoSEQ Assay, a bias-controlled multiplex PCR. The paper's processing steps were these. The number of nucleated cells in each sample was estimated by amplification of reference gene primers within the assay. To quantify the absolute abundance of each unique TCRbeta CDR3 rearrangement, sequence reads were collapsed and filtered. For each sample, productive Simpson clonality was calculated as the square root of Simpson's diversity index across productive rearrangements. Here the immuneACCESS table is served through TCRdb, limited to in-frame sequences with V and J called. Missing clones are a known gap in these copies; in checked studies unresolved V genes cover under half, and the rest lacks a known reason. Clonal size and the V and J genes are those of that table, whereas D and trimming came from the DNA. The table for this sample lists over 250,000 clones; 70% to 90% of them were counted only once. About 1% of the sample comes from the top ten.

CDR3 length: 13 amino acids, cysteine to phenylalanine. Kept here is only the CDR3 DNA, which spans 39 bases and is read in frame from base 1. Trimming at the junction amounts to 3 bases on V and 8 bases on J, and the germline ends lie 13 bases apart. The germline V gene (reference sequence) provides CDR1 LNHDA and CDR2 SQIVND. Participants in the prospective study were aged roughly 18 to 100 years, lived in 20 to 30 United States geographic areas, and enrolled through a virtual design. Cohort assignment in the prospective study relied on participant-reported clinical history from a screening survey and a study questionnaire. For ImmuneRACE Cohort 3, a participant was defined as recovered based on two consecutive negative NP/OP PCR tests, clearance by a healthcare professional, or resolution of symptoms. In the prospective study, whole blood, serum and a nasopharyngeal or oropharyngeal swab were collected from each participant by mobile phlebotomists. Participants in the prospective study had the option to provide additional blood draws and questionnaires over an approximately 2-month period. Prospective study blood samples were shipped either frozen or at room temperature before DNA extraction.

These data belong to a study of blood T cell repertoires in COVID-19 (dated by TCRdb to 2019 to 2021). About the study as a whole: Samples covering the acute and convalescent phases of COVID-19 were provided by collaborators in the United States, Italy and Spain. Where available, HLA class I and class II types were taken from metadata supplied by the sample provider and were not determined by assay-based typing. Sample metadata almost always included a de-identified subject ID, COVID-19 status, age in years and sex. Samples came from the ongoing ImmuneRACE study (first 160 participants) plus 1,254 subjects from 6 global collaborators. The material from the prospective study consisted of cDNA or gDNA derived from T cells, B-cell-depleted T cells, or PBMCs. A freely available public database, intended as a resource for researchers studying the immune response to SARS-CoV-2, is where the repertoires were released. Deeply sampled blood TCRbeta repertoires from subjects exposed to, actively infected with, or recovered from COVID-19 were included in the dataset. Study-wide conclusions, independent of this receptor: How much clinical and demographic metadata was included differed by source and by participant, and the metadata was provided uncurated.

The clonotype originates from a woman aged 30 to 39 who had recovered from COVID-19. Recombination linked TRBV19 to TRBJ1-2; no D gene can be assigned with confidence. Source material: PBMCs or T cells enriched from blood (not recorded which). The CDR3 in this case is CASSIDVRAGYTF. In nucleotide form, the sequence is TGTGCCAGTAGTATTGACGTGAGGGCGGGCTACACCTTC.